This T cell receptor beta chain comes out of a study of shared clonotypes between healthy human individuals. Study background: A couple of female and a few male donors aged 18 to 49 were enrolled.

This clone has a handful of counts. Its antigen is not known. Findings of the study overall: The donor pool, a small one, limited the genetic and exposure-history diversity represented.

TCRdb's table, derived via immunoSEQ multiplex PCR, lists solely in-frame clones and lacks some. This sample has about 490,000 clones, with around 78% found just once. The germline gives CDR1 MDHEN, CDR2 SYDVKM. This CDR3 is 15 amino acids long. Trimming shortened V by 5 bases and J by 9 bases, and 20 bases separated the two germline ends. The receptor was isolated from a woman in her thirties or forties in good health. Some clones in this sample may be carry-over from other donors' samples. The V gene is TRBV28, the J gene TRBJ2-1, with a possible D match to TRBD1 (6 bases). Sequencing used PBMCs. The CDR3 here is CASSQGHRTAGEQFF. The DNA for the CDR3 is TGTGCCAGCAGTCAGGGACACCGGACGGCTGGTGAGCAGTTCTTC.